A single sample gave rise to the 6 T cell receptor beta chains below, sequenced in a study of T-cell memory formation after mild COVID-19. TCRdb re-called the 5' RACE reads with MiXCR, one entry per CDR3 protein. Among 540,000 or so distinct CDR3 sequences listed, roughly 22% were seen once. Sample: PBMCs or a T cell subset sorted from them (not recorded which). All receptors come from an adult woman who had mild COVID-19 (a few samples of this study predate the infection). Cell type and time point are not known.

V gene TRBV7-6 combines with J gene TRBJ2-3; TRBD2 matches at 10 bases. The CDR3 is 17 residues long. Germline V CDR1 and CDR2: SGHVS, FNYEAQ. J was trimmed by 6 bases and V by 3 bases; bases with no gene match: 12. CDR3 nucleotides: TGTGCCAGCAGCTTGGCGTCAGCGGGGGGGCTTCCCGATACGCAGTATTTT. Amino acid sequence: CASSLASAGGLPDTQYF.

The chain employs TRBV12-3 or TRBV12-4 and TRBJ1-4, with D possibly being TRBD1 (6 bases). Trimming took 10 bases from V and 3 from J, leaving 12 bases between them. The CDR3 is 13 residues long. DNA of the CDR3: TGTGCCATCCAAGGGGGAGCTAATGAAAAACTGTTTTTT. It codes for CAIQGGANEKLFF.

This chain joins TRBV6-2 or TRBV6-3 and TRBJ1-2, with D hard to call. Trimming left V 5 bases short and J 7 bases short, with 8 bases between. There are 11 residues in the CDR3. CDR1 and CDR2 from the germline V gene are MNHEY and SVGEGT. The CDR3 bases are TGTGCCAGCAGTCGGTCTTTTGGCTACACCTTC. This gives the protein CASSRSFGYTF.

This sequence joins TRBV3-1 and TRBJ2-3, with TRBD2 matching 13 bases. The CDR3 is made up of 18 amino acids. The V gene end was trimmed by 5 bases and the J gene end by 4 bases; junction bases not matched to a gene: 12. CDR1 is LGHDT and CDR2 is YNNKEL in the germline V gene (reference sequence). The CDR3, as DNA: TGTGCCAGCAGCGACTCCAACCCCGGACTAGCGGGAGCAGATACGCAGTATTTT. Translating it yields CASSDSNPGLAGADTQYF.

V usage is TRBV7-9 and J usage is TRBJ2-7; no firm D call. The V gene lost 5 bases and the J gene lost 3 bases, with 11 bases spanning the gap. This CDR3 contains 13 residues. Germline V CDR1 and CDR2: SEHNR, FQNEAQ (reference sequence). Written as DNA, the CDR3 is TGTGCCAGCAGCCCTGGGTGGAGCTACGAGCAGTACTTC. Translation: CASSPGWSYEQYF.

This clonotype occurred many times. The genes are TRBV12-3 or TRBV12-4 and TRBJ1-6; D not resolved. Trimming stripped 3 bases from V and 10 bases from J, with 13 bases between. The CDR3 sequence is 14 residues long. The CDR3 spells CASSFAGGKSPLHF. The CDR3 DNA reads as TGTGCCAGCAGTTTTGCAGGCGGGAAATCACCCCTCCACTTT.